The present TCR beta chain was sequenced within a study of blood T cells in healthy people across ages. For every donor, a draw yielded approximately 9.9 milliliters of peripheral blood. There are a few counts of this clonotype. The target antigen is unknown. Findings of the study overall: Diversity was estimated from one million T cells, and these estimates were considered underestimates.

V was shortened by 6 bases and J by 5 bases, with 22 bases between the two germline ends. This CDR3 is built from 16 residues. Germline V CDR1 and CDR2: ENHRY, SYGVKD. Together with a sample-barcoded 5' primer, a J-beta primer mix was included in a second PCR lasting 7 to 11 cycles. Each CDR3 protein is one row after TCRdb ran MiXCR on the 5' RACE reads. This table has some 1.6 million distinct CDR3 sequences, almost 35% appearing once. This receptor was taken from a woman aged 25 to 39 in good health. Input material: blood. The chain combines TRBV10-3 with TRBJ1-2, with D perhaps TRBD1 (5 bases). The CDR3 sequence: CAIREGTNLIGYGYTF. CDR3 bases: TGTGCCATCAGGGAGGGGACCAACCTAATCGGGTATGGCTACACCTTC.